The 15 T cell receptor beta chains below all came from one sample that was sequenced in a study of control samples from healthy donors and cancer patients. Generated by immunoSEQ multiplex PCR, the TCRdb table keeps only in-frame clones and is missing some. The sample has about 150,000 clones; roughly 90% are singletons. Sequenced input: blood. The receptors here all came from a man aged 30 to 45 in good health.

The chain uses TRBV6-2 or TRBV6-3 and TRBJ2-2; TRBD2 agrees at 8 bases. There are 16 residues in the CDR3. Germline V gene data show CDR1 as MNHEY and CDR2 as SVGEGT. V trimming: 5 bases; J trimming: 7 bases; junction bases outside the gene matches: 12. CDR3 amino acids: CASSPPDGGGDGELFF. CDR3 coding DNA: TGTGCCAGCAGTCCACCCGACGGGGGGGGAGACGGGGAGCTGTTTTTT.

The rearrangement uses TRBV27 and TRBJ2-5; D might be TRBD2 (6 bases). Trimming pared 5 bases from V and 2 bases from J, leaving 12 bases between. CDR1 and CDR2 from the germline V gene are MNHEY and SMNVEV (reference sequence). This CDR3 is built from 14 residues. The CDR3 DNA reads as TGTGCCAGCAGTGTGCGGGGCCCTCAAGAGACCCAGTACTTC. It translates to CASSVRGPQETQYF.

The CDR3 region has the DNA TGTGCCAGTAGTATAAGCGGAGGGAGCAATCAGCCCCAGCATTTT. Translating gives CASSISGGSNQPQHF. The chain joins TRBV19 to TRBJ1-5; D ambiguous. V was cut by 2 bases and J by 1 base, with 9 bases left in between. In germline, CDR1 is LNHDA, CDR2 SQIVND (reference sequence). The CDR3 runs to 15 residues.

The V and J genes are TRBV27 and TRBJ2-7; D uncertain. Germline CDR1 reads MNHEY; CDR2 reads SMNVEV (reference sequence). The ends were cut back, 3 bases at V and 4 bases at J, with 13 bases in the middle. The CDR3 loop spans 14 amino acids. The CDR3, as DNA: TGTGCCAGCAGTTTGCACCCGCAAGGGTACGAGCAGTACTTC. As protein: CASSLHPQGYEQYF.

The chain is built from TRBV24-1 and TRBJ2-7; TRBD2 might be the D (5 bases). The length of the CDR3 is 13 residues. The germline V gene has CDR1 KGHDR and CDR2 SFDVKD. The V gene lost 4 bases and the J gene lost 3 bases, with 9 bases spanning the gap. CDR3 nucleotide sequence: TGTGCCACCAGTGACCCCGGGATCTACGAGCAGTACTTC. Protein sequence: CATSDPGIYEQYF.

V gene TRBV18 combines with J gene TRBJ2-2, with TRBD1 identical over 9 bases. The CDR3 loop spans 16 amino acids. Looked up from germline, CDR1 is KGHSH and CDR2 is LQKENI. V shed 4 bases and J 6 bases; nucleotides not matched to a gene: 9. This chain's CDR3 is CASSLQQGAYAGELFF. As DNA, the CDR3 is TGTGCCAGCTCACTCCAACAGGGGGCTTACGCCGGGGAGCTGTTTTTT.

The V call is TRBV2, the J call TRBJ2-7; D not certain. Looked up from germline, CDR1 is SNHLY and CDR2 is FYNNEI. The CDR3 is made up of 15 amino acids. V was cut by 3 bases and J by 1 base, with 13 bases left in between. CDR3 sequence (DNA): TGTGCCAGCAGTGACGGCCCCCCCGAATCCTACGAGCAGTACTTC. Its translation: CASSDGPPESYEQYF.

CDR3 sequence (DNA): TGTGCCAGCAGCCAGCCAGGAGCGGGAGGGCAGGAGCAGTACTTC. Residues: CASSQPGAGGQEQYF. The V gene is TRBV4-2, the J gene TRBJ2-7; TRBD2 matches 10 bases. CDR3 length: 15 residues. Germline V gene sequence: CDR1 LGHNA, CDR2 YNFKEQ. Trimming took 3 bases from V and 7 from J; bases not matched to a gene: 9.

This clone was found once. The chain uses TRBV5-8 and TRBJ2-2, with D perhaps TRBD1 (6 bases). Germline V gives CDR1 SGHTS, CDR2 YDEGEE. The CDR3 has 13 amino acids. Trimming shortened V by 0 bases and J by 6 bases, and 6 bases separated the two germline ends. The CDR3 reads CASSLGGPGELFF. Written as DNA, the CDR3 is TGTGCCAGCAGCTTGGGGGGGCCCGGGGAGCTGTTTTTT. The variable domain in full, completed from reference TRBV5-8 and TRBJ2-2, reads EAGVTQSPTHLIKTRGQQATLRCSPISGHTSVYWYQQALGLGLQFLLWYDEGEERNRGNFPPRFSGRQFPNYSSELNVNALELEDSALYLCASSLGGPGELFFGEGSRLTVL.

The V gene is TRBV5-4, the J gene TRBJ2-2; 9 bases align to TRBD2. This CDR3 region has 16 residues. The germline CDR1 and CDR2 sequences are SGHNT and YYREEE (reference sequence). J lost 6 bases, V lost 1 base, and 7 bases had no gene match. The CDR3 coding sequence is TGTGCCAGCAGCTTGCTGCTGCGGGGGGGCTCCGGGGAGCTGTTTTTT. Translation: CASSLLLRGGSGELFF. Supplemented by reference TRBV5-4 and TRBJ2-2, the full variable domain reads ETGVTQSPTHLIKTRGQQVTLRCSSQSGHNTVSWYQQALGQGPQFIFQYYREEENGRGNFPPRFSGLQFPNYSSELNVNALELDDSALYLCASSLLLRGGSGELFFGEGSRLTVL.

This chain connects TRBV6-1 to TRBJ1-2, with TRBD1 as a possible D gene (5 bases). The CDR3 runs to 15 residues. Trimming left V 0 bases short and J 4 bases short, with 12 bases between. Germline V gene lookup returns CDR1 MNHNS and CDR2 SASEGT. CDR3 sequence reads: CASSEAFGGAYGYTF. The CDR3 nucleotides are TGTGCCAGCAGTGAAGCGTTTGGGGGTGCCTATGGCTACACCTTC.

CDR3 in amino acids: CASSFLGISGANVLTF. As DNA, the CDR3 is TGTGCCAGCAGCTTTTTGGGGATCTCTGGGGCCAACGTCCTGACTTTC. The chain carries TRBV7-3 and TRBJ2-6; D unresolved. The CDR3 is 16 amino acids. V lost 3 bases and J lost 0, with 9 bases in between. Germline V gives CDR1 SGHTA, CDR2 FQGTGA.

The V call is TRBV7-2, the J call TRBJ1-1, with a weak D call TRBD1 (5 bases). Trimming took off 5 bases at V and 4 bases at J, with 20 bases between the two ends. The germline V gene encodes CDR1 SGHTA and CDR2 FQGNSA. CDR3 length: 16 residues. The DNA of the CDR3 is TGTGCCAGCAGCCAAGGGAGAAGGCGAGGGACCACTGAAGCTTTCTTT. Translation: CASSQGRRRGTTEAFF.

The chain employs TRBV7-2 and TRBJ2-5, with TRBD1 matching over 11 bases. V was pared by 5 bases and J by 5 bases, with 16 bases of the junction left unmatched. The length of the CDR3 is 18 residues. Germline V CDR1 and CDR2: SGHTA, FQGNSA. Written as DNA, the CDR3 is TGTGCCAGCAGCGACCGGACAGGGGGCATTAACGTCTTCGAGACCCAGTACTTC. It codes for CASSDRTGGINVFETQYF. The complete variable domain, with remaining parts taken from reference TRBV7-2 and TRBJ2-5, reads GAGVSQSPSNKVTEKGKDVELRCDPISGHTALYWYRQSLGQGLEFLIYFQGNSAPDKSGLPSDRFSAERTGGSVSTLTIQRTQQEDSAVYLCASSDRTGGINVFETQYFGPGTRLLVL.

The chain is built from TRBV10-3 and TRBJ2-3, with D possibly matching TRBD1 (5 bases). CDR1 is ENHRY, CDR2 SYGVKD, per germline. The ends were cut back, 7 bases at V and 2 bases at J, with 7 bases in the middle. The CDR3 is made up of 12 amino acids. Here the CDR3 reads CAIKDNTDTQYF. The CDR3 DNA reads as TGTGCCATCAAGGACAACACAGATACGCAGTATTTT.